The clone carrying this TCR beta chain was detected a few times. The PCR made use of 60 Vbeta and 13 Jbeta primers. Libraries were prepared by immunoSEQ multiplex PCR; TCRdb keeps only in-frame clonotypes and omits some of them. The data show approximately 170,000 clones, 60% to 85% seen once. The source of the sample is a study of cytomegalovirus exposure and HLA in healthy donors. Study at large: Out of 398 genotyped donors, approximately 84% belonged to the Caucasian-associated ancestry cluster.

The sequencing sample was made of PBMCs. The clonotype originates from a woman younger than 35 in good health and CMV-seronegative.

The CDR3 loop reads CASSPGTGQYGYTF. The CDR3 DNA reads TGTGCCAGCAGTCCCGGGACAGGGCAGTATGGCTACACCTTC. V is TRBV6-5 and J is TRBJ1-2, with 9 bases identical to TRBD1. V shed 5 bases and J 5 bases; nucleotides not matched to a gene: 6. CDR1 MNHEY and CDR2 SVGAGI come from the germline V gene. This CDR3 is 14 amino acids long.